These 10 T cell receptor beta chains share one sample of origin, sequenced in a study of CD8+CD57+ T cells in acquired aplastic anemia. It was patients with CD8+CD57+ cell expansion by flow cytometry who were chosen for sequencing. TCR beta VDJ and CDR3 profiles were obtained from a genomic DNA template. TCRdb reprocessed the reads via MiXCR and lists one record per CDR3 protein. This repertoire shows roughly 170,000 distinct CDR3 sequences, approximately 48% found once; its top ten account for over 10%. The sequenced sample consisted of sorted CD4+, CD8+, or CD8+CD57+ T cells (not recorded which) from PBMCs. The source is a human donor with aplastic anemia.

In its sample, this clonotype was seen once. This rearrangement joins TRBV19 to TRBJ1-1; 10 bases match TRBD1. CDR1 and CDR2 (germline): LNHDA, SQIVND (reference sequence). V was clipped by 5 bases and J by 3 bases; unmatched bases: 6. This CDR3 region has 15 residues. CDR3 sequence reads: CASSPSGQGYTEAFF. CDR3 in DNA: TGTGCCAGTAGTCCCTCGGGACAGGGGTACACTGAAGCTTTCTTT.

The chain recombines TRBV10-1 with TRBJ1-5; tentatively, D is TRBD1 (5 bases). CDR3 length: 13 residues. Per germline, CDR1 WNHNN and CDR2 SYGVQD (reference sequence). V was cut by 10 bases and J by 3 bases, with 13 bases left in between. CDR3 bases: TGCGCCAATGAAGACAGTATCAATCAGCCCCAGCATTTT. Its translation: CANEDSINQPQHF.

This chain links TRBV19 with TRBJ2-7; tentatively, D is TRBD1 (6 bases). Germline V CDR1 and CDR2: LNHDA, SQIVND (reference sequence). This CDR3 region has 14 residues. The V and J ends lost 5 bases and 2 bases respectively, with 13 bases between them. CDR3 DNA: TGTGCCAGTAGTTTTCAGGGGCTGCCCTACGAGCAGTACTTC. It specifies CASSFQGLPYEQYF.

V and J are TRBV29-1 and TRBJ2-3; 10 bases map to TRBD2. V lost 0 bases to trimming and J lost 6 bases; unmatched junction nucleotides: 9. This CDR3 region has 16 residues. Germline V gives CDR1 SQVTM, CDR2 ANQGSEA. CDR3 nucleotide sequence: TGCAGCGTTGAAGATCTTCCAGCGGGAGGGCCTGATACGCAGTATTTT. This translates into CSVEDLPAGGPDTQYF.

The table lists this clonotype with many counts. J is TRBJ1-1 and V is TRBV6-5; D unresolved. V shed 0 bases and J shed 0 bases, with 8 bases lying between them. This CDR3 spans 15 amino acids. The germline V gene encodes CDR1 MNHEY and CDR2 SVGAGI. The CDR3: CASSYSWEMNTEAFF. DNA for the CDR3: TGTGCCAGCAGTTACTCATGGGAAATGAACACTGAAGCTTTCTTT.

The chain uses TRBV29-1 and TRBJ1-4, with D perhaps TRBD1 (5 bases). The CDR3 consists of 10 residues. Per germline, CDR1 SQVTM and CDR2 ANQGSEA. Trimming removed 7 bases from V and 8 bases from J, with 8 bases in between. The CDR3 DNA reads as TGCAGCGCCTCAGGGGAAAAACTGTTTTTT. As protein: CSASGEKLFF.

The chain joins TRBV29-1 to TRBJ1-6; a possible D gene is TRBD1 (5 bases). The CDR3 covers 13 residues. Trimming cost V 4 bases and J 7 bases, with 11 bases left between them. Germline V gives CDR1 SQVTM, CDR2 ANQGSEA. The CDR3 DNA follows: TGCAGCGTTGGGGAAGGGGAGAATTCACCCCTCCACTTT. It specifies CSVGEGENSPLHF.

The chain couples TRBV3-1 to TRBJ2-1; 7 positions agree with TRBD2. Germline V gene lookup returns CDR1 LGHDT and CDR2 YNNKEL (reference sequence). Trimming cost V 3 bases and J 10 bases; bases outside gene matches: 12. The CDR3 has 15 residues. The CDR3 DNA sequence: TGTGCCAGCAGCCAGTTCGCGGGGGTAACGAAGGAGCAGTTCTTC. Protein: CASSQFAGVTKEQFF.

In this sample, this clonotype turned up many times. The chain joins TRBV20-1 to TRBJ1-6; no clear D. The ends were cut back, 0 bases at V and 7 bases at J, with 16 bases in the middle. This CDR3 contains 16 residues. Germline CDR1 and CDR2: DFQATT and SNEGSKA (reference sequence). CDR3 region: CSARDQRVMANSPLHF. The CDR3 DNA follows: TGCAGTGCTAGAGATCAAAGGGTTATGGCCAATTCACCCCTCCACTTT.

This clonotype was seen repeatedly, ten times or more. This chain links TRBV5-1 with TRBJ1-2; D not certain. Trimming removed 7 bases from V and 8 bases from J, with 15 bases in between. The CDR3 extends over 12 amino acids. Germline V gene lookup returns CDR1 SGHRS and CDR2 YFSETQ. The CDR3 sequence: CASGEPSSGYTF. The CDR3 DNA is TGCGCCAGCGGAGAACCGTCTTCCGGCTACACCTTC.